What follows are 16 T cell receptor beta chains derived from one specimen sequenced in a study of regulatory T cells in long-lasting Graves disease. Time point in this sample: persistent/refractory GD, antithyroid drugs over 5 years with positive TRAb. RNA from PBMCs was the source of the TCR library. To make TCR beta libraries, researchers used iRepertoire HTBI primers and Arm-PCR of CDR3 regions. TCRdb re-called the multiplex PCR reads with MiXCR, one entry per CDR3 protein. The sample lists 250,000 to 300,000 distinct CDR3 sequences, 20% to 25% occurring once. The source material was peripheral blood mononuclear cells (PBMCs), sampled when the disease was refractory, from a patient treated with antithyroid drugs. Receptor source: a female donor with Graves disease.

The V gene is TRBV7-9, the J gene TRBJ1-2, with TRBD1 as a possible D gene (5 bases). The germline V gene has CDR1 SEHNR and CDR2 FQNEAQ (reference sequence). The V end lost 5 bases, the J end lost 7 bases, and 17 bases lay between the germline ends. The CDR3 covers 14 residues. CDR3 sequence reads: CASSPPMGRGGYTF. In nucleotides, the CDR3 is TGTGCCAGCAGCCCCCCCATGGGGCGGGGTGGCTACACCTTC. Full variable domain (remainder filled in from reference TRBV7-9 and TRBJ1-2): DTGVSQNPRHKITKRGQNVTFRCDPISEHNRLYWYRQTLGQGPEFLTYFQNEAQLEKSRLLSDRFSAERPKGSFSTLEIQRTEQGDSAMYLCASSPPMGRGGYTFGSGTRLTVV.

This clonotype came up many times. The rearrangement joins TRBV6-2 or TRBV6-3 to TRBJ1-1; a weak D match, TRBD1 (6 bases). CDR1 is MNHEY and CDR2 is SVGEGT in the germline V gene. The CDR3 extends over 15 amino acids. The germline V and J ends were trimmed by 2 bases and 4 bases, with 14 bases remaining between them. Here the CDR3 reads CASSYVQGFSTEAFF. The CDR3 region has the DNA TGTGCCAGCAGTTACGTCCAGGGGTTTAGCACTGAAGCTTTCTTT.

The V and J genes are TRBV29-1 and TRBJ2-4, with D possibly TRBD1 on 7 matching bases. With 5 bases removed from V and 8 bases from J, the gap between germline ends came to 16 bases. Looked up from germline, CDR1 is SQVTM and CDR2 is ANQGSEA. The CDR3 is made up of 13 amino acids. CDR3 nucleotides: TGCAGCGTTCGGCGGGATCAGGGGGACATTCAGTACTTC. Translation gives CSVRRDQGDIQYF.

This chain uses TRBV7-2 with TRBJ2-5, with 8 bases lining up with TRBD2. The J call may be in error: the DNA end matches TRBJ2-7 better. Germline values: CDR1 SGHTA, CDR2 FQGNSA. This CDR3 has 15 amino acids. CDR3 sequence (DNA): TGTGCCAGCAGCTTAGGCGCGGGAGGTCCCTACGAGCAGTACTTC. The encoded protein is CASSLGAGGPYEQYF.

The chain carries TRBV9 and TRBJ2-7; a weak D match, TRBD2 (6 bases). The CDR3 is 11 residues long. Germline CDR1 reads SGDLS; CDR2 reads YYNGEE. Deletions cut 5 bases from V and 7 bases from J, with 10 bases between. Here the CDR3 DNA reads TGTGCCAGCAGGGCGGGGAGGGAGCAGTACTTC. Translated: CASRAGREQYF.

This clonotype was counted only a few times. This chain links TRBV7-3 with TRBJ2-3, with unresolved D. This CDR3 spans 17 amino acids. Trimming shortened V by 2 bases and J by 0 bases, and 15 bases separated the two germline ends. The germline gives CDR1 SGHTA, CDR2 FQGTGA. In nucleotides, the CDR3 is TGTGCCAGCAGCTTAGTTCGCCTGGATACTAGCACAGATACGCAGTATTTT. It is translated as CASSLVRLDTSTDTQYF.

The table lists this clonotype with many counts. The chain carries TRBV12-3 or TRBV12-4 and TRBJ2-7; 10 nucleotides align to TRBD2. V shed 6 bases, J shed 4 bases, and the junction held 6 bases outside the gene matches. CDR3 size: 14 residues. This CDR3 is CASSLAGVEYEQYF. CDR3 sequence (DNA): TGTGCCAGCAGCCTAGCGGGAGTTGAGTACGAGCAGTACTTC.

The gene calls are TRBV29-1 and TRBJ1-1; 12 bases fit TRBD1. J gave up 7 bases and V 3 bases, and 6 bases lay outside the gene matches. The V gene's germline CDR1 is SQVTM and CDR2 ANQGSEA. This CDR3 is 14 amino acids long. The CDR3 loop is CSVEGQGALFEAFF. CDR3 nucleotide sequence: TGCAGCGTTGAGGGACAGGGGGCGTTATTTGAAGCTTTCTTT. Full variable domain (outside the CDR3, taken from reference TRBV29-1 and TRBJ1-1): SAVISQKPSRDICQRGTSLTIQCQVDSQVTMMFWYRQQPGQSLTLIATANQGSEATYESGFVIDKFPISRPNLTFSTLTVSNMSPEDSSIYLCSVEGQGALFEAFFGQGTRLTVV.

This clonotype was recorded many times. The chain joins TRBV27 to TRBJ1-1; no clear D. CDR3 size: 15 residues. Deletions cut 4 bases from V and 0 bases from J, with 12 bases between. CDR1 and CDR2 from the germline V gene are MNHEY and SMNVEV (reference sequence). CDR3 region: CASSSPGRLNTEAFF. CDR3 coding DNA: TGTGCCAGCAGTTCCCCCGGGAGGCTGAACACTGAAGCTTTCTTT.

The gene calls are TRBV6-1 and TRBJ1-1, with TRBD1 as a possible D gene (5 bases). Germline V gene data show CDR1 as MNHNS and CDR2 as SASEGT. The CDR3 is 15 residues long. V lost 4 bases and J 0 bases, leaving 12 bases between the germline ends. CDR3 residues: CASSVPTVMNTEAFF. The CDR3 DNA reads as TGTGCCAGCAGTGTACCGACAGTTATGAACACTGAAGCTTTCTTT.

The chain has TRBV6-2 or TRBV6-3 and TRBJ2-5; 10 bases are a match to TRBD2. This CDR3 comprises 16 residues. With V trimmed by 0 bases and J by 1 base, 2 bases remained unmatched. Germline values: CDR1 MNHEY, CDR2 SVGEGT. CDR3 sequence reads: CASSYSTSGLQETQYF. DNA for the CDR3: TGTGCCAGCAGTTACTCGACTAGCGGGCTCCAAGAGACCCAGTACTTC.

CDR3 amino acids: CASSYSTAAGQETQYF. In nucleotides, the CDR3 is TGTGCCAGCAGTTACTCGACGGCAGCGGGGCAAGAGACCCAGTACTTC. The chain links TRBV6-2 or TRBV6-3 to TRBJ2-5, with 7 bases that match TRBD2. CDR1 and CDR2 from the germline V gene are MNHEY and SVGEGT. J lost 2 bases, V lost 0 bases, and 6 bases had no gene match. The length of the CDR3 is 16 residues.

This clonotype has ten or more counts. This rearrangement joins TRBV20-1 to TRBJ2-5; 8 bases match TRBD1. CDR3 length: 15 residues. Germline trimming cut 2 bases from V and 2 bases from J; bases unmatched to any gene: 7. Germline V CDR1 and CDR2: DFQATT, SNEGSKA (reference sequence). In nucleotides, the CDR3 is TGCAGTGCTAGATTACCTGGGACAGGACAAGAGACCCAGTACTTC. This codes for CSARLPGTGQETQYF.

CDR3 nucleotides: TGTGCCAGCAGTCCCCCGGCGGGAGGGCCGAAAGAGCAGTACTTC. Translating gives CASSPPAGGPKEQYF. The chain couples TRBV27 to TRBJ2-7; 9 nucleotides align to TRBD2. With V trimmed by 5 bases and J by 7 bases, 12 bases remained unmatched. The CDR3 consists of 15 residues. Germline V gene sequence: CDR1 MNHEY, CDR2 SMNVEV (reference sequence).

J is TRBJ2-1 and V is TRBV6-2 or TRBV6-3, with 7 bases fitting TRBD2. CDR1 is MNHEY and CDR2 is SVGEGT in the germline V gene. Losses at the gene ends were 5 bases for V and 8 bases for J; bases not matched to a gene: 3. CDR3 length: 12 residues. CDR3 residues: CASSDLADEQFF. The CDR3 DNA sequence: TGTGCCAGCAGTGACCTAGCGGATGAGCAGTTCTTC.

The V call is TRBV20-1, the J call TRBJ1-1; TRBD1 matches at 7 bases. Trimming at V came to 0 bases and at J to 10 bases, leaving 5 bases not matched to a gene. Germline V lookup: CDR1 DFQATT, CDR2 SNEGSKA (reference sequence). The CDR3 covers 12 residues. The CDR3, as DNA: TGCAGTGCTAGAGAAGGGGACAGTGCAGCTTTCTTT. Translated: CSAREGDSAAFF.